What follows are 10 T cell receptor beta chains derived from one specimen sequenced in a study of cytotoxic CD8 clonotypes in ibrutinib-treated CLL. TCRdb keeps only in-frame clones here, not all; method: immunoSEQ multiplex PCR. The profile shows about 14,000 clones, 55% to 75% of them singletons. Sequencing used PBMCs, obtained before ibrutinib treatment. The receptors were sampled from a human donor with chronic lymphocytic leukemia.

CDR3: CASRLGWGWDEQYF. The CDR3 DNA reads as TGTGCAAGTCGCTTAGGTTGGGGTTGGGACGAGCAGTACTTC. The chain couples TRBV12-2 to TRBJ2-7. TRBV12-2 is given as a pseudogene. The CDR3 has 14 amino acids.

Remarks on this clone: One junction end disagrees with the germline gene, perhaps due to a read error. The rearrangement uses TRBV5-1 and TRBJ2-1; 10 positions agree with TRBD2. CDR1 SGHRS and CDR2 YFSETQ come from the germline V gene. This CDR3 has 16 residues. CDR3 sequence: CASSSRTSGLYNGQFF. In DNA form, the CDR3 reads TGCGCCAGCAGCTCACGGACTAGCGGACTCTACAATGGGCAGTTCTTC.

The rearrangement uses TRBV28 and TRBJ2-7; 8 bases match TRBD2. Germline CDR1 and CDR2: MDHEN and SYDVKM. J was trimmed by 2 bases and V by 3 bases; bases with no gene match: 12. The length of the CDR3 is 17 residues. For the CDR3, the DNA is TGTGCCAGCAGTTTCCCCCTCGAAGCGGGGGCCACCTACGAGCAGTACTTC. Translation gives CASSFPLEAGATYEQYF.

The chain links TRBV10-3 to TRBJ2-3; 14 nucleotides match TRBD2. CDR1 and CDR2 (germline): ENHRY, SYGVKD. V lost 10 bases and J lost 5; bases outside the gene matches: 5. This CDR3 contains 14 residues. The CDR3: CATSTSGRGDTQYF. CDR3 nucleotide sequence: TGTGCCACTTCGACTAGCGGGAGGGGAGATACGCAGTATTTT.

The CDR3 DNA follows: TGTGCCAGCAGCTTAAGGGGGGGGGCGCTACCTGAGACCCAGTACTTC. Encoded protein: CASSLRGGALPETQYF. The gene calls are TRBV7-6 and TRBJ2-5; weak D call: TRBD2 (7 bases). CDR3 length: 16 residues. V was clipped by 2 bases and J by 5 bases, with 18 bases between them. Germline assignment: CDR1 SGHVS and CDR2 FNYEAQ.

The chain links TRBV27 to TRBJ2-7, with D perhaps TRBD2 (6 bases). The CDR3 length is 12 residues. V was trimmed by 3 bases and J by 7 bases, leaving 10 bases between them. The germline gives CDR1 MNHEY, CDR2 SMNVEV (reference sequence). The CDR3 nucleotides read TGTGCCAGCAGTTTGGCCCGGGGGGAGCAGTACTTC. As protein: CASSLARGEQYF.

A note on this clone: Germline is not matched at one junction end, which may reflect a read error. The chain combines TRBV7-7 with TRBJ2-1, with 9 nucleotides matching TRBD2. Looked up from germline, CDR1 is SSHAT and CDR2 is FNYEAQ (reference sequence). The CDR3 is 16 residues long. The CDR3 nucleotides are TGTGCTAGCAGCCCGAAGGGACTAGCCTTTAACAATGAGCAGTTCTTC. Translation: CASSPKGLAFNNEQFF.

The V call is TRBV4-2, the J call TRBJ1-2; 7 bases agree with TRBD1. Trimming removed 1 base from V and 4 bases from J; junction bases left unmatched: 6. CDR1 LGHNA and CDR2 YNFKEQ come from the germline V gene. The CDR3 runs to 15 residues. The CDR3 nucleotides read TGTGCCAGCAGCCAAGCAGCCAGGGGGGTCTATGGCTACACCTTC. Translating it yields CASSQAARGVYGYTF.

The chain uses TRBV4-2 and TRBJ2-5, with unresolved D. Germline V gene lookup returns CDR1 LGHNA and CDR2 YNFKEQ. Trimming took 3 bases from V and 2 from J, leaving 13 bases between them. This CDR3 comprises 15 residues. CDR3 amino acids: CASSQGTERQETQYF. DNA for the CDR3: TGTGCCAGCAGCCAGGGCACCGAGAGACAAGAGACCCAGTACTTC.

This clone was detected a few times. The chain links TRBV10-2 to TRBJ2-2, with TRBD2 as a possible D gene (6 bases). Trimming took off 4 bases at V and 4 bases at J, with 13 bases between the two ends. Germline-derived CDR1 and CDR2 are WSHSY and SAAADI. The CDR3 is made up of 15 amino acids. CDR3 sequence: CASSARRGVTGELFF. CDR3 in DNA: TGCGCCAGCAGTGCGAGGCGGGGTGTCACCGGGGAGCTGTTTTTT.